This entry concerns a single T cell receptor beta chain. Its antigen is not known. Germline CDR1 MNHNY, CDR2 SVGAGI (reference sequence). This CDR3 has 13 amino acids. V lost 7 bases to trimming and J lost 5 bases, with 15 bases between them. It was with 60 Vbeta and 13 Jbeta primers that the PCR ran. Sequenced by immunoSEQ multiplex PCR; TCRdb stores in-frame clones only, minus some. The repertoire holds about 190,000 clones, with 79% as singletons. This entry belongs to a study of cytomegalovirus exposure and HLA in healthy donors. Study summary: Around 83% of a few hundred genotyped donors fell in the Caucasian-associated ancestry cluster. Study conclusions and caveats: In a later analysis, HLA-associated beta chains showed higher expansion and lower generation probabilities than comparable chains.

The receptor's source is a woman aged 45-59 years in good health and CMV-seronegative. Sample: PBMCs. This sequence joins TRBV6-6 and TRBJ2-7, with a weak D call TRBD1 (6 bases). The CDR3 spells CASTQGPADEQYF. For the CDR3, the DNA is TGTGCCAGCACCCAGGGGCCGGCAGACGAGCAGTACTTC.